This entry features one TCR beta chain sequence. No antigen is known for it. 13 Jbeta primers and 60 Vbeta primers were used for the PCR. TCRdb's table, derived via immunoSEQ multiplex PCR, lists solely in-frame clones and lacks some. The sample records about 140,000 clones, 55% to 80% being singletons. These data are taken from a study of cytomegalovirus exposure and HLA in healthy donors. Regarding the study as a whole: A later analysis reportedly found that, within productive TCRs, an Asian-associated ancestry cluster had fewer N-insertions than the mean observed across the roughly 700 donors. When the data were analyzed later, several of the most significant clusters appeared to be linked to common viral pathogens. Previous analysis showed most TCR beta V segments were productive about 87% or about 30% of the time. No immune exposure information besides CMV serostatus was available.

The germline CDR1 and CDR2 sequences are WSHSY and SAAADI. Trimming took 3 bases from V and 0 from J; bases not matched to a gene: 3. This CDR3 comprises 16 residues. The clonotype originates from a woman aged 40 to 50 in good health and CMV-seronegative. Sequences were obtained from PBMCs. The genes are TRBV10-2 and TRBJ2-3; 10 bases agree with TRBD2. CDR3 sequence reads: CASSELAGSSTDTQYF. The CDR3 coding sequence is TGCGCCAGCAGTGAACTAGCGGGGAGTAGCACAGATACGCAGTATTTT.